This is a list of T cell receptor beta chains from one sample in a study of blood T cell repertoires in COVID-19. Measured with immunoSEQ multiplex PCR; TCRdb has only the in-frame clones, and not every one. Seen here are around 200,000 clones, around 80% observed once, and the top ten hold roughly 2.9%. The sample taken for sequencing was peripheral blood. Source of these receptors: a man aged 50 to 59 with active or convalescent COVID-19. The CDR3 runs from the conserved cysteine through the conserved F or W. A D gene is named only where the DNA matches it firmly. Some rows mark clone size as missing; the rest say once, few, many or name a class of expanded clone.

clone_size d_call j_call v_call cdr3_aa cdr3_nt
few NA TRBJ2-7 TRBV7-9 CASSPGTLYEQYF TGTGCCAGCAGCCCCGGGACACTCTACGAGCAGTACTTC
few TRBD1 TRBJ1-2 TRBV4-1 CASSPWWQGGYGYTF TGCGCCAGCAGCCCCTGGTGGCAGGGGGGCTATGGCTACACCTTC
NA NA TRBJ2-2 TRBV5-6 CASSDTLRELFF TGTGCCAGCAGCGACACGTTACGGGAGCTGTTTTTT
NA TRBD1 TRBJ1-1 TRBV12-3/TRBV12-4 CASRKTGGTEAFF TGTGCCAGCAGAAAGACAGGGGGCACTGAAGCTTTCTTT
NA TRBD1 TRBJ1-2 TRBV5-1 CASSLKTGGDPNYGYTF TGCGCCAGCAGCTTAAAGACAGGGGGAGATCCTAACTATGGCTACACCTTC
NA TRBD2 TRBJ2-1 TRBV7-3 CASSLTAGGPGNEQFF TGTGCCAGCAGCTTAACGGCGGGAGGGCCCGGGAATGAGCAGTTCTTC
NA NA TRBJ1-6 TRBV6-1 CASSEGTYNSPLHF TGTGCCAGCAGTGAGGGGACATATAATTCACCCCTCCACTTT
NA TRBD1 TRBJ2-6 TRBV9 CASSLSPGQGSSRANVLTF TGTGCCAGCAGCCTTAGTCCGGGACAGGGAAGTTCAAGGGCCAACGTCCTGACTTTC
NA TRBD2 TRBJ2-1 TRBV10-2 CASSIFGRSYNEQFF TGCGCCAGCAGTATTTTCGGGAGGTCCTACAATGAGCAGTTCTTC
NA NA TRBJ1-1 TRBV2 CASSMTASEAFF TGTGCCAGCAGTATGACAGCCTCTGAAGCTTTCTTT
NA NA TRBJ2-7 TRBV28 CASRRDTHEQYF TGTGCCAGTCGCCGGGACACCCACGAGCAGTACTTC
NA NA TRBJ1-6 TRBV5-5 CASSLEGHPTSLHF TGTGCCAGCAGCCTAGAGGGACACCCGACATCCCTCCACTTT
NA TRBD1 TRBJ1-2 TRBV9 CASSVPRTGQSYGYTF TGTGCCAGCAGCGTCCCGCGGACAGGCCAATCATATGGCTACACCTTC
NA NA TRBJ2-7 TRBV28 CASSLSGGPRGEQYF TGTGCCAGCAGTTTATCGGGGGGCCCTCGGGGCGAGCAGTACTTC
NA NA TRBJ1-1 TRBV5-1 CASSLTGGLEAFF TGCGCCAGCAGCTTGACGGGAGGCCTTGAAGCTTTCTTT
NA TRBD2 TRBJ2-3 TRBV10-3 CAIRRDSATSGSYDTQYF TGTGCCATCCGGCGGGACAGTGCCACTAGCGGGAGTTATGATACGCAGTATTTT
NA NA TRBJ1-4 TRBV3-1/TRBV3-2 CASSPRGNEKLFF TGTGCCAGCAGCCCTCGAGGCAATGAAAAACTGTTTTTT
NA NA TRBJ2-3 TRBV4-1 CASSQGSWMTTRSTDTQYF TGCGCCAGCAGCCAAGGGTCATGGATGACGACCAGGAGCACAGATACGCAGTATTTT
NA TRBD2 TRBJ2-3 TRBV5-1 CASSLAGRDTDTQYF TGCGCCAGCAGCTTGGCCGGGAGGGACACAGATACGCAGTATTTT
NA NA TRBJ2-3 TRBV19 CASRETSTDTQYF TGTGCCAGCCGGGAGACTAGCACAGATACGCAGTATTTT
NA TRBD2 TRBJ2-3 TRBV5-1 CASRGPGLDTDTQYF TGCGCCAGCAGGGGACCGGGACTAGACACAGATACGCAGTATTTT
NA TRBD2 TRBJ2-2 TRBV27 CPSSRPFAGGAAGELFF TGTCCCAGCAGTAGACCTTTCGCGGGGGGGGCGGCCGGGGAGCTGTTTTTT
NA TRBD1 TRBJ1-4 TRBV2 CASQGQTNEKLFF TGTGCCAGCCAGGGACAGACTAATGAAAAACTGTTTTTT
NA NA TRBJ1-3 TRBV7-9 CASSQTGNTIYF TGTGCCAGCAGCCAAACTGGAAACACCATATATTTT
NA NA TRBJ1-2 TRBV6-1 CASSEALSYGYTF TGTGCCAGCAGTGAGGCTCTCTCCTATGGCTACACCTTC
once NA TRBJ1-1 TRBV18 CASSPQGENTEAFF TGTGCCAGCTCACCACAGGGGGAGAACACTGAAGCTTTCTTT
NA TRBD2 TRBJ2-2 TRBV28 CASSFRTSGDANTGELFF TGTGCCAGCAGTTTCAGGACTAGCGGAGACGCGAACACCGGGGAGCTGTTTTTT
NA TRBD2 TRBJ2-7 TRBV7-2 CASSSRLAGYYEQYF TGTGCCAGCAGTTCTAGACTAGCGGGGTACTACGAGCAGTACTTC
NA TRBD2 TRBJ2-3 TRBV28 CASSLAGGYTDTQYF TGTGCCAGCAGTTTAGCGGGGGGCTACACAGATACGCAGTATTTT
NA NA TRBJ2-1 TRBV28 CASRNPENEQFF TGTGCCAGCAGGAACCCTGAGAATGAGCAGTTCTTC
NA TRBD1 TRBJ2-7 TRBV19 CASSRNQGQASYEQYF TGTGCCAGTAGTAGAAACCAAGGACAGGCCTCCTACGAGCAGTACTTC
NA TRBD1 TRBJ1-5 TRBV18 CASSPGDRVQYSNQPQHF TGTGCCAGCTCACCGGGGGACAGGGTCCAATATAGCAATCAGCCCCAGCATTTT
NA NA TRBJ1-3 TRBV6-6 CASSRAKSGSGNTIYF TGTGCCAGCAGTCGGGCGAAATCAGGCTCTGGAAACACCATATATTTT
NA NA TRBJ2-2 TRBV5-1 CASSGGLLSGELFF TGCGCCAGCAGCGGGGGACTTTTATCCGGGGAGCTGTTTTTT
NA NA TRBJ1-2 TRBV14 CASSQVSGNYGYTF TGTGCCAGCAGCCAAGTATCAGGAAACTATGGCTACACCTTC
NA NA TRBJ1-4 TRBV6-6 CASSDGQPYEKLFF TGTGCCAGCAGTGACGGACAGCCTTATGAAAAACTGTTTTTT
NA TRBD1 TRBJ2-1 TRBV4-3 CASSQEARGRSYNEQFF TGCGCCAGCAGCCAAGAAGCCAGGGGGCGCTCCTACAATGAGCAGTTCTTC
NA NA TRBJ1-3 TRBV5-4 CASSLQGPGNTIYF TGTGCCAGCAGCTTGCAGGGGCCTGGAAACACCATATATTTT
NA TRBD1 TRBJ1-5 TRBV19 CASGDRVQQPQHF TGTGCCAGTGGAGACAGGGTCCAGCAGCCCCAGCATTTT
NA NA TRBJ2-5 TRBV19 CASSINSQVQETQYF TGTGCCAGTAGTATAAATTCGCAGGTCCAAGAGACCCAGTACTTC
NA NA TRBJ2-5 TRBV7-2 CASSSLGGGETQYF TGTGCCAGCAGCTCTTTGGGTGGAGGAGAGACCCAGTACTTC
NA NA TRBJ2-1 TRBV4-1 CASSQEGRGAPYNEQFF TGCGCCAGCAGCCAAGAAGGGCGGGGAGCCCCCTACAATGAGCAGTTCTTC
NA NA TRBJ2-2 TRBV14 CASSQDPGQSNTGELFF TGTGCCAGCAGCCAAGATCCGGGACAATCGAACACCGGGGAGCTGTTTTTT
NA TRBD1 TRBJ1-2 TRBV28 CASRTGDDYGYTF TGTGCCAGTCGAACAGGGGATGACTATGGCTACACCTTC
NA NA TRBJ1-3 TRBV6-2/TRBV6-3 CASSYPPSYYSGNTIYF TGTGCCAGCAGTTACCCTCCATCGTACTACTCTGGAAACACCATATATTTT
few TRBD2 TRBJ2-3 TRBV28 CASSLFAFRTSGATDTQYF TGTGCCAGCAGTTTATTTGCGTTTAGAACTAGCGGTGCCACAGATACGCAGTATTTT
NA NA TRBJ2-2 TRBV27 CASSLLRMGGTNTGELFF TGTGCCAGCAGTCTACTCAGGATGGGGGGTACGAACACCGGGGAGCTGTTTTTT
NA TRBD1 TRBJ1-4 TRBV5-3 CARSFLDRKNEKLFF TGTGCCAGAAGCTTCCTGGACAGGAAAAATGAAAAACTGTTTTTT
NA TRBD2 TRBJ2-3 TRBV6-2/TRBV6-3 CASSQGLAGRRLTDTQYF TGTGCCAGCAGCCAGGGGCTAGCGGGGCGAAGACTCACAGATACGCAGTATTTT
NA NA TRBJ1-3 TRBV6-5 CASSYSDLGAGNTIYF TGTGCCAGCAGTTACTCCGATTTAGGGGCTGGAAACACCATATATTTT
NA NA TRBJ2-7 TRBV5-1 CASSFTSGTLNEQYF TGCGCCAGCAGCTTTACCTCCGGGACTTTGAACGAGCAGTACTTC
few TRBD2 TRBJ2-7 TRBV6-5 CASRERGPYEQYF TGTGCCAGCAGGGAGCGGGGGCCCTACGAGCAGTACTTC
NA NA TRBJ2-5 TRBV28 CASSLLQPTGRRTQYF TGTGCCAGCAGTTTATTGCAGCCGACAGGACGTCGGACCCAGTACTTC
NA TRBD1 TRBJ2-3 TRBV19 CASSTRQGLSTDTQYF TGTGCCAGTAGTACCCGACAGGGGTTGAGCACAGATACGCAGTATTTT
NA TRBD2 TRBJ2-1 TRBV28 CASSPLPPGGEQFF TGTGCCAGCAGTCCCTTACCCCCGGGGGGTGAGCAGTTCTTC